A single sample gave rise to the 22 T cell receptor beta chains below, sequenced in a study of blood T cell repertoires in COVID-19. Here immunoSEQ multiplex PCR was the method, and the copy in TCRdb shows in-frame clones only, minus some. The top ten clones hold 1.1% of a sample with approximately 100,000 clones, 70% to 90% of them seen once. The sample consisted of peripheral blood. These receptors all stem from a human donor in a cohort sampled during active COVID-19.

The rearrangement joins TRBV7-2 to TRBJ1-1; D unresolved. Per germline, CDR1 SGHTA and CDR2 FQGNSA. This CDR3 comprises 15 residues. Trimming removed 6 bases from V and 0 bases from J, with 14 bases in between. CDR3 sequence (DNA): TGTGCCAGCAGGTCCATTTCTGCGCTGAACACTGAAGCTTTCTTT. Residues: CASRSISALNTEAFF.

This clone was recorded once. The chain carries TRBV9 and TRBJ2-1, with D perhaps TRBD1 (6 bases). The CDR3 is 14 residues long. Germline V lookup: CDR1 SGDLS, CDR2 YYNGEE. V was shortened by 5 bases and J by 6 bases, with 15 bases between the two germline ends. CDR3 protein: CASRRMDSPNEQFF. CDR3 coding DNA: TGTGCCAGCAGACGAATGGACAGCCCCAATGAGCAGTTCTTC.

The chain has TRBV9 and TRBJ2-1; TRBD2 matches at 10 bases. The CDR3 is made up of 15 amino acids. Germline CDR1 is SGDLS and CDR2 is YYNGEE. V shed 4 bases, J shed 9 bases, and the junction held 10 bases outside the gene matches. The CDR3 DNA follows: TGTGCCAGCAGCATGGGGGCTAGCGGGAGCCTTGAGCAGTTCTTC. Encoded protein: CASSMGASGSLEQFF. The entire variable domain, with the rest obtained from reference TRBV9 and TRBJ2-1, is as follows: DSGVTQTPKHLITATGQRVTLRCSPRSGDLSVYWYQQSLDQGLQFLIQYYNGEERAKGNILERFSAQQFPDLHSELNLSSLELGDSALYFCASSMGASGSLEQFFGPGTRLTVL.

The chain recombines TRBV7-2 with TRBJ2-3; 10 bases are a match to TRBD2. Germline V gene sequence: CDR1 SGHTA, CDR2 FQGNSA. The CDR3 has 18 amino acids. V shed 1 base and J 3 bases; nucleotides not matched to a gene: 10. The CDR3 region is CASSLDSFKRGGTDTQYF. The CDR3, as DNA: TGTGCCAGCAGCTTAGATTCTTTTAAGCGGGGGGGAACAGATACGCAGTATTTT.

In this sample, this clone turned up once. J is TRBJ1-6 and V is TRBV4-3; 8 bases match TRBD1. The CDR3 is 15 amino acids. Germline-derived CDR1 and CDR2 are LGHNA and YSLEER. The junction had 4 bases not matched to a gene; V was cut back by 1 base and J by 8 bases. The CDR3 region is CASSQAGTGHSPLHF. The CDR3 DNA sequence: TGCGCCAGCAGCCAAGCCGGGACAGGTCATTCACCCCTCCACTTT.

This chain joins TRBV28 and TRBJ1-5; a weak D match, TRBD1 (5 bases). Germline values: CDR1 MDHEN, CDR2 SYDVKM. The V and J ends lost 6 bases and 6 bases respectively, with 15 bases between them. The CDR3 consists of 14 residues. CDR3 sequence (DNA): TGTGCCAGCAGCTCCGCGGGGGGAGGTCAGCCCCAGCATTTT. Translation gives CASSSAGGGQPQHF.

The chain couples TRBV6-5 to TRBJ1-6, with 7 bases aligning to TRBD1. V lost 1 base, J lost 7 bases, and 7 bases stayed unmatched. Germline V lookup: CDR1 MNHEY, CDR2 SVGAGI. The CDR3 length is 16 residues. The CDR3, as DNA: TGTGCCAGCAGTTACTTCCAGACAGGGTCGAATTCACCCCTCCACTTT. Translation: CASSYFQTGSNSPLHF.

The chain couples TRBV7-2 to TRBJ2-7, with a possible D match to TRBD1 (5 bases). Germline CDR1 is SGHTA and CDR2 is FQGNSA. CDR3 length: 15 residues. Deletions cut 2 bases from V and 3 bases from J, with 14 bases between. The CDR3: CASSLQWQGYYEQYF. DNA for the CDR3: TGTGCCAGCAGCTTACAATGGCAGGGATACTACGAGCAGTACTTC.

This clone was detected a few times. V and J are TRBV6-5 and TRBJ1-3; the D gene is possibly TRBD1 (5 bases). The germline gives CDR1 MNHEY, CDR2 SVGAGI. The CDR3 extends over 14 amino acids. The V end was cut by 6 bases, the J end by 3 bases, with 12 bases between. The CDR3 region has the DNA TGTGCCAGCAGCAAAGCAGGGATTGGAAACACCATATATTTT. Translation gives CASSKAGIGNTIYF.

V gene TRBV4-2 combines with J gene TRBJ1-2; D remains unclear. V lost 0 bases, J lost 8 bases, and 10 bases lay in between. Germline assignment: CDR1 LGHNA and CDR2 YNFKEQ. CDR3 length equals 13 residues. For the CDR3, the DNA is TGTGCCAGCAGCCAAGACGCAGGTGGGGGCTACACCTTC. Its translation is CASSQDAGGGYTF.

The chain links TRBV5-1 to TRBJ1-1; D is possibly TRBD1 (5 bases). The CDR3 runs to 14 residues. Deletions cut 5 bases from V and 0 bases from J, with 11 bases between. Germline lookup yields CDR1 SGHRS and CDR2 YFSETQ. This CDR3 reads CASREGYVNTEAFF. The CDR3 region has the DNA TGCGCCAGCAGGGAGGGGTACGTGAACACTGAAGCTTTCTTT.

V usage is TRBV5-1 and J usage is TRBJ1-2, with TRBD1 identical over 8 bases. CDR3 length: 14 amino acids. Per the germline V gene, CDR1 is SGHRS and CDR2 is YFSETQ. V lost 4 bases, J lost 4 bases, and 6 bases stayed unmatched. This CDR3 reads CASSPGTGLYGYTF. As DNA, the CDR3 is TGCGCCAGCAGCCCCGGGACAGGTCTCTATGGCTACACCTTC.

The gene calls are TRBV10-3 and TRBJ2-7; TRBD1 aligns across 7 bases. CDR1 ENHRY and CDR2 SYGVKD come from the germline V gene. V lost 6 bases, J lost 5 bases, and 10 bases stayed unmatched. The CDR3 covers 14 residues. This CDR3 is CAIRGVQGIDEQYF. For the CDR3, the DNA is TGTGCCATCAGGGGGGTACAGGGGATCGACGAGCAGTACTTC.

The chain employs TRBV14 and TRBJ2-5, with D possibly being TRBD1 (6 bases). The germline V gene encodes CDR1 SGHDN and CDR2 FVKESK. The CDR3 spans 14 residues. Trimming removed 4 bases from V and 0 bases from J, with 9 bases in between. The CDR3: CASSRTVYQETQYF. The CDR3 DNA sequence: TGTGCCAGCAGCCGGACAGTCTACCAAGAGACCCAGTACTTC.

The chain couples TRBV19 to TRBJ2-2, with D possibly TRBD1 on 6 matching bases. The CDR3 extends over 16 amino acids. V was shortened by 7 bases and J by 8 bases, with 23 bases between the two germline ends. The V gene's germline CDR1 is LNHDA and CDR2 SQIVND (reference sequence). CDR3 sequence reads: CASKIVPGQSPGELFF. The CDR3 DNA is TGTGCCAGTAAAATAGTGCCGGGACAAAGTCCGGGGGAGCTGTTTTTT.

The chain links TRBV27 to TRBJ1-2, with a weak D call TRBD1 (6 bases). Looked up from germline, CDR1 is MNHEY and CDR2 is SMNVEV (reference sequence). The CDR3 extends over 15 amino acids. The V end was cut by 5 bases, the J end by 0 bases, with 13 bases between. CDR3 coding DNA: TGTGCCAGCAGTCCGCACGACAGGTCTAACTATGGCTACACCTTC. Its translation: CASSPHDRSNYGYTF.

The chain uses TRBV2 and TRBJ2-3, with D possibly being TRBD2 (6 bases). Germline lookup yields CDR1 SNHLY and CDR2 FYNNEI. The CDR3 covers 16 residues. The V end lost 3 bases, the J end lost 3 bases, and 16 bases lay between the germline ends. The CDR3 DNA is TGTGCCAGCAGTGATTCTCTTTCGGGAGCGACAGATACGCAGTATTTT. Amino acid sequence: CASSDSLSGATDTQYF.

This clone was counted a single time. This sequence joins TRBV2 and TRBJ1-1, with 10 bases lining up with TRBD1. CDR3 length equals 15 residues. CDR1 and CDR2 (germline): SNHLY, FYNNEI. With V trimmed by 7 bases and J by 11 bases, 16 bases remained unmatched. CDR3: CASTSPTGGLTSAFF. DNA of the CDR3: TGTGCCAGCACCTCACCGACAGGGGGCCTTACCTCCGCTTTCTTT. The full variable domain, in which reference TRBV2 and TRBJ1-1 provide the parts outside the CDR3, is EPEVTQTPSHQVTQMGQEVILRCVPISNHLYFYWYRQILGQKVEFLVSFYNNEISEKSEIFDDQFSVERPDGSNFTLKIRSTKLEDSAMYFCASTSPTGGLTSAFFGQGTRLTVV.

The chain joins TRBV7-2 to TRBJ2-1; D perhaps matches TRBD2 (6 bases). V gave up 5 bases and J gave up 4 bases, with 18 bases separating them. The length of the CDR3 is 16 residues. Germline loops: CDR1 SGHTA, CDR2 FQGNSA. The CDR3, as DNA: TGTGCCAGCAGCGGAACCGGGACGGGGAGGTACAATGAGCAGTTCTTC. Its protein is CASSGTGTGRYNEQFF. Based on the CDR3 plus reference TRBV7-2 and TRBJ2-1, the full variable domain is GAGVSQSPSNKVTEKGKDVELRCDPISGHTALYWYRQSLGQGLEFLIYFQGNSAPDKSGLPSDRFSAERTGGSVSTLTIQRTQQEDSAVYLCASSGTGTGRYNEQFFGPGTRLTVL.

The CDR3 here is CASSYSTGGGVYGYTF. The CDR3 coding sequence is TGTGCCAGCAGTTACTCAACAGGGGGAGGGGTTTATGGCTACACCTTC. The rearrangement links TRBV6-5 to TRBJ1-2; 8 nucleotides agree with TRBD1. The germline V gene encodes CDR1 MNHEY and CDR2 SVGAGI. This CDR3 has 16 residues. Germline trimming cut 0 bases from V and 5 bases from J; bases unmatched to any gene: 8.

The CDR3 DNA is TGTGCCAGCAGCTTAGACGGTGATAGCAATCAGCCCCAGCATTTT. Its translation: CASSLDGDSNQPQHF. The genes are TRBV7-2 and TRBJ1-5; D unresolved. This CDR3 has 15 residues. Trimming took off 1 base at V and 0 bases at J, with 7 bases between the two ends. Germline values: CDR1 SGHTA, CDR2 FQGNSA.

The chain uses TRBV7-3 and TRBJ1-1; D is undetermined. Germline V gene sequence: CDR1 SGHTA, CDR2 FQGTGA. The CDR3 contains 15 residues. Trimming took off 5 bases at V and 1 base at J, with 14 bases between the two ends. CDR3 nucleotides: TGTGCCAGCAGCCCCCGGTCTGGAGGGAACACTGAAGCTTTCTTT. Translating gives CASSPRSGGNTEAFF.